This is a list of T cell receptor beta chains from one sample in a study of blood T cell repertoires in COVID-19. Some clones are missing from TCRdb's copy, which holds only in-frame ones; the method was immunoSEQ multiplex PCR. The repertoire holds almost 350,000 clones, with about nine tenths as singletons. What was sequenced was peripheral blood. These receptors all stem from a woman aged 55 to 70 with COVID-19, enrolled during active disease. Both conserved end residues are part of each CDR3. Fields, in order: CDR3 protein, V gene, D gene, J gene. A D gene is named only where the DNA matches it firmly.

CDR3 protein: CASSPIRGSGNTIYF
V gene: TRBV11-2
D gene: -
J gene: TRBJ1-3

CDR3 protein: CASSLADRESQYF
V gene: TRBV5-1
D gene: TRBD1
J gene: TRBJ2-5

CDR3 protein: CASSSYSGGPFYNEQFF
V gene: TRBV13
D gene: TRBD1
J gene: TRBJ2-1

CDR3 protein: CASSPDSGTGYGYTF
V gene: TRBV5-1
D gene: TRBD1
J gene: TRBJ1-2

CDR3 protein: CASSYRDRGELFF
V gene: TRBV6-6
D gene: TRBD1
J gene: TRBJ1-4

CDR3 protein: CASSLRDTQYF
V gene: TRBV6-6
D gene: -
J gene: TRBJ2-3

CDR3 protein: CASSQGEGGGRFDEQFF
V gene: TRBV4-2
D gene: -
J gene: TRBJ2-1

CDR3 protein: CASSTQGSEQFF
V gene: TRBV5-1
D gene: TRBD1
J gene: TRBJ2-1

CDR3 protein: CASSSWDRKDTGELFF
V gene: TRBV19
D gene: TRBD1
J gene: TRBJ2-2

CDR3 protein: CASSRAGGSGTGELFF
V gene: TRBV5-4
D gene: TRBD2
J gene: TRBJ2-2

CDR3 protein: CASSSPGQGDYEQYF
V gene: TRBV5-1
D gene: TRBD1
J gene: TRBJ2-7

CDR3 protein: CASSYSSRTGYGYTF
V gene: TRBV6-5
D gene: TRBD1
J gene: TRBJ1-2

CDR3 protein: CATRATRGRNLPTIF
V gene: TRBV15
D gene: TRBD1
J gene: TRBJ1-1

CDR3 protein: CASSSGWKQTQYF
V gene: TRBV12-3/TRBV12-4
D gene: -
J gene: TRBJ2-5

CDR3 protein: CASSPTGKGNQPQHF
V gene: TRBV19
D gene: -
J gene: TRBJ1-5

CDR3 protein: CASSLDLRGPETQYF
V gene: TRBV11-2
D gene: -
J gene: TRBJ2-5

CDR3 protein: CASSPNTGTVYSPLHF
V gene: TRBV7-9
D gene: TRBD1
J gene: TRBJ1-6

CDR3 protein: CASSYLAGNQPQHF
V gene: TRBV6-2/TRBV6-3
D gene: -
J gene: TRBJ1-5

CDR3 protein: CASIHTQGPQHF
V gene: TRBV19
D gene: -
J gene: TRBJ1-5

CDR3 protein: CASSISPGGHDTDTQYF
V gene: TRBV19
D gene: TRBD2
J gene: TRBJ2-3

CDR3 protein: CASSLNAGHEKLFF
V gene: TRBV5-1
D gene: -
J gene: TRBJ1-4

CDR3 protein: CASSFPQGAGTDTQYF
V gene: TRBV5-1
D gene: TRBD1
J gene: TRBJ2-3

CDR3 protein: CASSDRGQGRSYSPLHF
V gene: TRBV6-1
D gene: TRBD1
J gene: TRBJ1-6

CDR3 protein: CAWGTGFNYEQYF
V gene: TRBV30
D gene: TRBD1
J gene: TRBJ2-7

CDR3 protein: CASSDPGTNQPQHF
V gene: TRBV6-1
D gene: -
J gene: TRBJ1-5

CDR3 protein: CASSSNPGTGGSTEAFF
V gene: TRBV28
D gene: TRBD1
J gene: TRBJ1-1

CDR3 protein: CASRDLLAAYNEQFF
V gene: TRBV27
D gene: TRBD2
J gene: TRBJ2-1

CDR3 protein: CASRIGQGNPYEQYF
V gene: TRBV2
D gene: TRBD1
J gene: TRBJ2-7

CDR3 protein: CASSYTHEKLFF
V gene: TRBV6-5
D gene: -
J gene: TRBJ1-4

CDR3 protein: CASSQGFSTEAFF
V gene: TRBV6-6
D gene: -
J gene: TRBJ1-1

CDR3 protein: CASSIGVWEGQPQHF
V gene: TRBV19
D gene: -
J gene: TRBJ1-5

CDR3 protein: CASSLFTGENGYTF
V gene: TRBV5-1
D gene: TRBD1
J gene: TRBJ1-2

CDR3 protein: CASSLPTTGSGYTF
V gene: TRBV4-2
D gene: -
J gene: TRBJ1-2

CDR3 protein: CASSPGQGKLHGYTF
V gene: TRBV28
D gene: TRBD1
J gene: TRBJ1-2

CDR3 protein: CASSSGFYGYTF
V gene: TRBV6-6
D gene: -
J gene: TRBJ1-2

CDR3 protein: CASSLGQGGNTIYF
V gene: TRBV18
D gene: TRBD1
J gene: TRBJ1-3

CDR3 protein: CASSVKPQGFGNQPQHF
V gene: TRBV19
D gene: TRBD1
J gene: TRBJ1-5

CDR3 protein: CSASTSGGPYEQYF
V gene: TRBV20-1
D gene: TRBD2
J gene: TRBJ2-7

CDR3 protein: CSAQTGAKNIQYF
V gene: TRBV29-1
D gene: TRBD1
J gene: TRBJ2-4

CDR3 protein: CASSLANRNYGYTF
V gene: TRBV13
D gene: -
J gene: TRBJ1-2

CDR3 protein: CASSELVRRDGSYEQYF
V gene: TRBV2
D gene: -
J gene: TRBJ2-7

CDR3 protein: CASSLTGDRGSPLHF
V gene: TRBV7-9
D gene: TRBD1
J gene: TRBJ1-6

CDR3 protein: CASIHQGAGMNTEAFF
V gene: TRBV2
D gene: TRBD1
J gene: TRBJ1-1